This T cell receptor (beta chain) is drawn from a study of CD8 T cells in Susac syndrome. Random hexamers were used to reverse transcribe the RNA input (roughly 0.5 to 1 ug). TCR beta CDR3 was amplified by immunoSEQ covering 54 Vbeta and 13 Jbeta. TCRdb processed the immunoSEQ multiplex PCR reads anew with MiXCR; each CDR3 protein has one entry. The table shows 150,000 to 250,000 distinct CDR3 sequences, with about 95% occurring only once. The CDR3 is 15 residues long. Blood CD8+ and CD4+ T cells underwent high-throughput TCR beta sequencing. Relapsing-remitting disease, either stable or active, was present in the multiple sclerosis controls, who were treatment-naive patients. CD8+ and CD4+ T cells were negatively isolated; TEMRA cells were FACS-enriched. This clonotype was detected only once.

The chain uses TRBV12-3 or TRBV12-4 and TRBJ2-1, with D tentatively TRBD2 (5 bases). The assigned J gene may be wrong: the sequence end matches TRBJ2-7 better. The sequenced material came from CD4+ T cells from PBMCs. This receptor was taken from a human donor with multiple sclerosis. CDR3 region: CASSSQPGRTDEQYF. Written as DNA, the CDR3 is TGTGCCAGCAGTTCCCAACCCGGACGGACTGACGAGCAGTACTTC.